Below are 7 T cell receptor beta chains sequenced from a single sample in a study of blood T cell repertoires in COVID-19 (dated by TCRdb to 2019 to 2021). Preparation of the library involved the immunoSEQ multiplex PCR assay. What TCRdb holds here is the immuneACCESS table cut down to in-frame rearrangements. Part of the clones is not present; checked against another copy, under half of the missing clones reflect an unresolved V gene, and the others are unexplained. Counted in this sample were roughly 200,000 clones; 75% to 95% of them appeared once. The ten largest clones take up 0.53% of the sample. Sequencing was performed on peripheral blood. The receptors were gathered from a man aged 45 to 65 with acute or convalescent COVID-19.

This chain uses TRBV7-9 with TRBJ2-5; D remains ambiguous. The CDR3 extends over 13 amino acids. Deletions cut 3 bases from V and 4 bases from J, with 9 bases between. The V gene's germline CDR1 is SEHNR and CDR2 FQNEAQ (reference sequence). The CDR3 region is CASSLALSETQYF. The CDR3 nucleotides read TGTGCCAGCAGCTTGGCCCTTTCAGAGACCCAGTACTTC.

The rearrangement uses TRBV27 and TRBJ2-1; possibly TRBD2 for D (5 bases). V lost 6 bases to trimming and J lost 2 bases, with 17 bases between them. The germline V gene encodes CDR1 MNHEY and CDR2 SMNVEV (reference sequence). The CDR3 has 16 amino acids. The CDR3 DNA is TGTGCCAGCAGCCCCCACCGGGATAGACCCTACAATGAGCAGTTCTTC. It is translated as CASSPHRDRPYNEQFF.

The chain uses TRBV5-6 and TRBJ1-2; D is undetermined. The CDR3 loop spans 13 amino acids. Germline V gene lookup returns CDR1 SGHDT and CDR2 YYEEEE. V was cut by 0 bases and J by 7 bases, with 10 bases left in between. DNA of the CDR3: TGTGCCAGCAGCTTGGCAGGTTCTGGTGGCTACACCTTC. Encoded protein: CASSLAGSGGYTF. Looking up the rest from reference TRBV5-6 and TRBJ1-2 gives the full variable domain: DAGVTQSPTHLIKTRGQQVTLRCSPKSGHDTVSWYQQALGQGPQFIFQYYEEEERQRGNFPDRFSGHQFPNYSSELNVNALLLGDSALYLCASSLAGSGGYTFGSGTRLTVV.

The rearrangement uses TRBV28 and TRBJ1-1; D unresolved. CDR1 and CDR2 from the germline V gene are MDHEN and SYDVKM. V was cut by 5 bases and J by 1 base, with 11 bases left in between. CDR3 length equals 14 residues. The chain's CDR3 is CASSIQRGNTEAFF. The CDR3 DNA follows: TGTGCCAGCAGTATCCAGCGGGGGAACACTGAAGCTTTCTTT. The full variable domain, rest sourced from reference TRBV28 and TRBJ1-1, is DVKVTQSSRYLVKRTGEKVFLECVQDMDHENMFWYRQDPGLGLRLIYFSYDVKMKEKGDIPEGYSVSREKKERFSLILESASTNQTSMYLCASSIQRGNTEAFFGQGTRLTVV.

The V and J genes are TRBV30 and TRBJ2-3, with 7 bases fitting TRBD1. V shed 3 bases and J 0 bases; nucleotides not matched to a gene: 6. The length of the CDR3 is 15 residues. Germline V gene lookup returns CDR1 GTSNPN and CDR2 SVGIG (reference sequence). Here the CDR3 DNA reads TGTGCCTGGAGCCGACAGGGCACTAGCACAGATACGCAGTATTTT. Its translation is CAWSRQGTSTDTQYF.

The V call is TRBV2, the J call TRBJ2-7; tentative D call: TRBD2 (5 bases). V lost 6 bases and J 6 bases, leaving 15 bases between the germline ends. The germline CDR1 and CDR2 sequences are SNHLY and FYNNEI. The CDR3 loop spans 13 amino acids. Here the CDR3 reads CASRTGLRGEQYF. CDR3 DNA sequence: TGTGCCAGCAGGACGGGTCTTCGGGGCGAGCAGTACTTC.

J is TRBJ1-1 and V is TRBV6-5, with D possibly TRBD1 on 5 matching bases. CDR1 and CDR2 from the germline V gene are MNHEY and SVGAGI. This CDR3 comprises 15 residues. Trimming cost V 2 bases and J 1 base, with 11 bases left between them. The CDR3 nucleotides are TGTGCCAGCAGTTACGGCGACAGAGGGAACACTGAAGCTTTCTTT. Its translation: CASSYGDRGNTEAFF.